A selection of T cell receptor beta chains follows, all from one sample in a study of tumor-infiltrating lymphocytes in primary liver carcinoma. TCRdb re-derived calls from the multiplex PCR reads in MiXCR, one entry per CDR3 protein. Found here are almost 200,000 distinct CDR3 sequences, about 61% of them singletons; the top ten hold approximately 6.5%. Sample: peripheral blood. These receptor sequences come from a woman in her fifties or sixties with primary liver carcinoma and hepatitis B virus infection. The CDR3 runs from the conserved cysteine through the conserved F or W. The D gene is left open where the match is weak. Size tells how often a clone was seen (once, few, many) or the class of an expanded clone, and some rows leave it out.

D: TRBD2
size: -
V: TRBV11-2
J: TRBJ2-3
DNA: TGTGCCAGCAGCCCGGGACTAGCGGGATTCACAAATACGCAGTACTTT
CDR3: CASSPGLAGFTNTQYF

D: TRBD2
size: many
V: TRBV12-3/TRBV12-4
J: TRBJ2-1
DNA: TGTGCCAGCAGTTTAACGACTAGCGGGAGAGACAATGAGCAGTTCTTC
CDR3: CASSLTTSGRDNEQFF

D: -
size: -
V: TRBV11-2
J: TRBJ2-5
DNA: TGTGCCAGTAGCCTAGGCCTAAACCCGACAAGGGGTGGGTGGCAAGAGACCCAGTACTTC
CDR3: CASSLGLNPTRGGWQETQYF

D: -
size: -
V: TRBV11-2
J: TRBJ1-1
DNA: TGTGTCAGCAGCTTTGCATCGGGAAAGAACACTGAAGCTTTCTTT
CDR3: CVSSFASGKNTEAFF

D: TRBD1
size: many
V: TRBV6-5
J: TRBJ2-1
DNA: TGTGCCAGCAGTTTTACCCCGATGGACAGGGCAAATGAGCAGTTCTTC
CDR3: CASSFTPMDRANEQFF

D: TRBD1
size: -
V: TRBV12-3/TRBV12-4
J: TRBJ2-3
DNA: TGTGCCAGCAGTTTACTTGCCGGGACAGGGGAGCTGAGTACGCAGTATTTT
CDR3: CASSLLAGTGELSTQYF

D: -
size: -
V: TRBV11-2
J: TRBJ2-7
DNA: TGTGCCAGCAGCCCGCCCCCTGGTCACAGTTTTAAGTACGAGCAGTACTTC
CDR3: CASSPPPGHSFKYEQYF

D: -
size: -
V: TRBV29-1
J: TRBJ2-3
DNA: TGCAACGTTGAAGGGGGGAAAGGGATAGATACGCAGTATTTT
CDR3: CNVEGGKGIDTQYF

D: -
size: once
V: TRBV6-5
J: TRBJ2-7
DNA: TGTGCCAGCAATTACTTGGTGGGAGGAGGCTACGAGCAGTACTTC
CDR3: CASNYLVGGGYEQYF

D: TRBD2
size: once
V: TRBV7-8
J: TRBJ2-3
DNA: TGTGCCAGCAGCCGCCAATATGGGACTAGCCTGAGGACTAGCATAGATACGCAGTATTTT
CDR3: CASSRQYGTSLRTSIDTQYF

D: TRBD2
size: many
V: TRBV11-3
J: TRBJ2-1
DNA: TGTGCCATCGGAAGGGGCGGGAGGGGGTACAATGAGCAGTTCTTC
CDR3: CAIGRGGRGYNEQFF

D: TRBD1
size: -
V: TRBV29-1
J: TRBJ2-2
DNA: TGCTGCGTTGCTAACGGACAGGACATGGGAACCGGGGAGCTGTTTTTT
CDR3: CCVANGQDMGTGELFF

D: TRBD2
size: -
V: TRBV28
J: TRBJ2-2
DNA: TGTGCCAGCAGTCTTAGCGGGAGACGTGGCGGGGAGCTGTTTTTT
CDR3: CASSLSGRRGGELFF

D: -
size: -
V: TRBV20-1
J: TRBJ2-5
DNA: TGCAGTGCTAGAACAGACGTGCGGGAAGAGACCCAGTACTTC
CDR3: CSARTDVREETQYF

D: -
size: -
V: TRBV11-2
J: TRBJ1-1
DNA: TGTGCCGGCAGCTCCAAAGGTTCCACTGAAGCTTTCTTT
CDR3: CAGSSKGSTEAFF

D: TRBD2
size: -
V: TRBV12-5
J: TRBJ2-1
DNA: TGTGCTAGTGGTTTGGGGACTAGCGGGACTGGTGAGCACTTCTTC
CDR3: CASGLGTSGTGEHFF

D: TRBD1
size: -
V: TRBV29-1
J: TRBJ1-2
DNA: TGCAGCATCGCCGTCTCTGGGACAGGATTTTATGGCCACACCTTC
CDR3: CSIAVSGTGFYGHTF

D: TRBD1
size: few
V: TRBV28
J: TRBJ1-1
DNA: TGTGCCAGCAGGACAGGGGTTTGGACTGAAGCTTTCTTT
CDR3: CASRTGVWTEAFF

D: -
size: many
V: TRBV12-3/TRBV12-4
J: TRBJ2-5
DNA: TGTGCCAGCAGTTTAGATCACAGGGTCCAAGAGACCCAGTACTTC
CDR3: CASSLDHRVQETQYF

D: -
size: -
V: TRBV20-1
J: TRBJ1-1
DNA: TGCAGTGCTAGTGGGCCTTCAGAGTGGGGGGACACTGAAGCTTTCTTT
CDR3: CSASGPSEWGDTEAFF

D: TRBD2
size: many
V: TRBV12-3/TRBV12-4
J: TRBJ2-1
DNA: TGTGCCAGCAGTTTACGAACCCGTGGCGGGAGGCAGGATGAGCAGTTCTTC
CDR3: CASSLRTRGGRQDEQFF

D: -
size: few
V: TRBV28
J: TRBJ1-5
DNA: TGTGCCAGCAGTTTAATAGAAGGCATCCGGGGGCGCGAGGATCAGCCCCAGCATTTT
CDR3: CASSLIEGIRGREDQPQHF

D: -
size: many
V: TRBV11-3
J: TRBJ2-5
DNA: TGTGCCAGCAGCTTAGTGGTCAGCCAAGAGACCCAGTACTTC
CDR3: CASSLVVSQETQYF

D: -
size: -
V: TRBV11-3
J: TRBJ1-4
DNA: TGTGCCAGCAGCCCGAGGGATGGTATTGAAAAACTGTTTTTT
CDR3: CASSPRDGIEKLFF

D: TRBD2
size: -
V: TRBV11-2
J: TRBJ2-3
DNA: TGTGCCAGCAACCTACCCCCCGCGGGAGCAGGCCACAGATACTCAGTATTT
CDR3: CASNLPPAGAGHRYSVF

D: -
size: -
V: TRBV25-1
J: TRBJ1-6
DNA: TGTGCCAGCAGTGAATATCTACGGTCACCCCTCCACTTT
CDR3: CASSEYLRSPLHF

D: -
size: many
V: TRBV6-1
J: TRBJ2-2
DNA: TGTGCCAGCAGTCACACAGGGTTGAACACCGGGGAGCTGTTTTTT
CDR3: CASSHTGLNTGELFF

D: -
size: few
V: TRBV13
J: TRBJ2-2
DNA: TGTGCCAGCACGGAACGAGTTGGGACCGGGGAGCTGTTTTTT
CDR3: CASTERVGTGELFF

D: -
size: -
V: TRBV11-2
J: TRBJ1-6
DNA: -
CDR3: CASRIPWGRGSPPHF

D: -
size: -
V: TRBV11-3
J: TRBJ2-7
DNA: TGTGCCAATAGCCGATCTGGGGGAGCTGGGGAGCAGTACTTC
CDR3: CANSRSGGAGEQYF

D: -
size: -
V: TRBV28
J: TRBJ2-3
DNA: TGTGCCGGCCATCCCCCGGGTGGAAGTACAGATACGCAGTATTTT
CDR3: CAGHPPGGSTDTQYF

D: -
size: -
V: TRBV6-5
J: TRBJ1-5
DNA: TGTGCCAGCAGTTTGTCCGTTTTTCAGCCCCAGCATTTT
CDR3: CASSLSVFQPQHF

D: TRBD2
size: -
V: TRBV11-2
J: TRBJ2-5
DNA: TGTGCCAGCAACTTAGACCCCGGGACTAGTGGGAGGGTCTTC
CDR3: CASNLDPGTSGRVF

D: -
size: -
V: TRBV11-2
J: TRBJ2-1
DNA: TGTGCCAGCAGCTTAGGGGCGGAGAGCTCCCACAATGAGCAGTTCTTC
CDR3: CASSLGAESSHNEQFF

D: -
size: -
V: TRBV29-1
J: TRBJ1-1
DNA: TGTAGCGTTGATGGAGGGGCAGGGATTACGTCGAACACTGAAGCTTTCTTT
CDR3: CSVDGGAGITSNTEAFF

D: TRBD2
size: -
V: TRBV11-2
J: TRBJ2-1
DNA: TGTGCCAGTAGCTTAGGTATTCTAGCGGACTGCAATGAGCAGTTCTTC
CDR3: CASSLGILADCNEQFF

D: -
size: -
V: TRBV5-1
J: TRBJ2-1
DNA: TGCGCCAGCAGCTTGAGAAGGTCTGGTGAGCAGTTCTTC
CDR3: CASSLRRSGEQFF

D: TRBD1
size: few
V: TRBV28
J: TRBJ1-2
DNA: TGTGCCAGCAACAGGGGGAGTAAGGGCTACACCTTC
CDR3: CASNRGSKGYTF

D: -
size: once
V: TRBV11-2
J: TRBJ2-3
DNA: TGTGCCAGCAGCTTAGAAGGGGGGCGGACAGATACGCAGTATTTT
CDR3: CASSLEGGRTDTQYF

D: TRBD2
size: -
V: TRBV20-1
J: TRBJ2-1
DNA: TGCAGTCCCACGAAGAGCGGGAGAGGTGAGCAGTTCTTC
CDR3: CSPTKSGRGEQFF

D: -
size: -
V: TRBV3-1
J: TRBJ2-1
DNA: TGTGCCAGCAGCCGCGTCGGGCGGGATGAGCTGTTCTTC
CDR3: CASSRVGRDELFF

D: -
size: -
V: TRBV12-3/TRBV12-4
J: TRBJ2-7
DNA: TGCGCCAGCAGTTTCTATCTGGACGCGACCTACGAGCAGTACTTC
CDR3: CASSFYLDATYEQYF

D: TRBD1
size: medium-sized
V: TRBV11-1
J: TRBJ1-1
DNA: TGTGCCAGCAGCTTAGAAGGGACAGGTTACCCTGAAGCTTTCTTT
CDR3: CASSLEGTGYPEAFF

D: -
size: -
V: TRBV5-4
J: TRBJ2-1
DNA: TGTGCCAGCAGCCTCGAGCGGAGTTACTCCTACAATGAGCAGTTCTTC
CDR3: CASSLERSYSYNEQFF

D: TRBD2
size: -
V: TRBV11-2
J: TRBJ2-3
DNA: TGTGCCAGCAGCCCGAATCGCGGGAGCTTGTTAGGAGACACGCAGTATTTT
CDR3: CASSPNRGSLLGDTQYF

D: -
size: -
V: TRBV28
J: TRBJ1-2
DNA: TGTGCCAGCAGTTACCAGTCTGACTATGGCTACACCTTC
CDR3: CASSYQSDYGYTF

D: TRBD2
size: -
V: TRBV29-1
J: TRBJ2-7
DNA: TGCAGCGTTGGGGGACTAGCAGTCCCCTACAAGCAGTACTTC
CDR3: CSVGGLAVPYKQYF

D: -
size: -
V: TRBV5-1
J: TRBJ2-1
DNA: TGCGCCAGCAGCTTGGATACAGCGGTGAGCTCCTACAATGAGCAGTTCTTC
CDR3: CASSLDTAVSSYNEQFF

D: -
size: -
V: TRBV5-1
J: TRBJ2-5
DNA: TGCGCCAGCTCCCGGGAAGGGAGCGCGCGGGAGACCCAGTACTTC
CDR3: CASSREGSARETQYF

D: TRBD2
size: -
V: TRBV6-6
J: TRBJ2-1
DNA: TGTGCCAGCAGTTACCAAGGACTAGCGGGAGTCATACTACCAGGGAATGAGCAGTTCTTC
CDR3: CASSYQGLAGVILPGNEQFF

D: -
size: -
V: TRBV11-2
J: TRBJ2-7
DNA: TGTGCCAGCAGCCTAATACAGACTTCCTACGAGCAGTACTTC
CDR3: CASSLIQTSYEQYF

D: -
size: many
V: TRBV4-1
J: TRBJ2-1
DNA: TGCGCCAGCAGCCAAAGGGGCAATTCGGCAACAAATGAGCAGTTCTTC
CDR3: CASSQRGNSATNEQFF

D: TRBD2
size: once
V: TRBV14
J: TRBJ2-1
DNA: TGTGCCAGCAGCCCGAAGTTAGTGGGAGGGTACAATGAGCAGTTCTTC
CDR3: CASSPKLVGGYNEQFF

D: TRBD1
size: -
V: TRBV6-5
J: TRBJ2-5
DNA: TGTGCCAGCACTTACATCTGGACAGGTCAAGAGACCCAGTACTTC
CDR3: CASTYIWTGQETQYF